This entry describes one T cell receptor (beta chain). What it binds is unknown. These data are taken from a study of beta chain features in type 1 diabetes. Study results and limitations: A definitive answer on HLA type influencing TCRB rearrangement was not reached here. A closer apparent resemblance between naive, central memory and Treg TCRB repertoires was seen in patients than in healthy donors.

CDR3 length equals 14 residues. The germline gives CDR1 SQVTM, CDR2 ANQGSEA. V trimming: 6 bases; J trimming: 5 bases; junction bases outside the gene matches: 8. Of the isolated RNA, all was reverse transcribed, and so the sequenced material was expressed TCRB transcripts. Assay used: immunoSEQ multiplex PCR; TCRdb lists only in-frame clones, some missing. The repertoire has around 160,000 clones, about 50% of them found once; the top ten carry roughly 0.4%. The origin of this receptor is a man aged 18 to 29 in good health. The chain employs TRBV29-1 and TRBJ1-4, with 8 bases fitting TRBD1. The sample was Tregs from blood. The CDR3 spells CSVLGDRSNEKLFF. CDR3 nucleotide sequence: TGCAGCGTCCTTGGGGACAGGTCGAATGAAAAACTGTTTTTT.